This T cell receptor (beta chain) was identified during a study of T cells in Graves' hyperthyroidism and ophthalmopathy. This clonotype was detected many times. TCR beta CDR3 region amplification was performed from RNA transcripts. Initially, a first-round RT-PCR of the TCR CDR3 employed the HTBI primer set. A single record per CDR3 protein comes from TCRdb applying MiXCR to the multiplex PCR reads. The table lists 600,000 or so distinct CDR3 sequences, about 14% of them singletons. V gave up 2 bases and J gave up 2 bases; unmatched junction bases: 7. From germline, CDR1 is LGHNT and CDR2 FRNRAP. The CDR3 runs 17 residues.

This rearrangement joins TRBV12-5 to TRBJ2-1, with 9 bases fitting TRBD2. Material for sequencing was blood. The receptor comes from a woman between 45 and 60 years old with Graves' ophthalmopathy. The CDR3 here is CASGLFLGGRAYNEQFF. CDR3 nucleotides: TGTGCTAGTGGTTTGTTCTTAGGCGGGAGGGCCTACAATGAGCAGTTCTTC.